This T cell receptor (beta chain) was sequenced in a study of T-cell reconstitution after alpha-beta-depleted transplantation in children. CDR3 size: 13 residues. The germline V and J ends were trimmed by 3 bases and 4 bases, with 10 bases remaining between them. CDR1 is DFQATT, CDR2 SNEGSKA, per germline (reference sequence). Unique molecular identifiers were incorporated during preparation of the TCRbeta library. TCRdb called the PCR reads again in MiXCR, with one record for every CDR3 protein. The sample lists about 350,000 distinct CDR3 sequences, around 15% occurring once. The material sequenced was PBMCs, mostly from graft donor cells, taken 360 days after TCRalphabeta/CD19-depleted stem cell transplant. This clonotype originated in a male patient between 2 and 15 years old who had a stem cell transplant for acute lymphoblastic leukemia, so the T cells may come from the graft donor. The J gene is TRBJ2-1, the V gene TRBV20-1; D might be TRBD1 (5 bases). As DNA, the CDR3 is TGCAGTGCTAGTGGGGCGCAGTACAATGAGCAGTTCTTC. Its translation is CSASGAQYNEQFF.